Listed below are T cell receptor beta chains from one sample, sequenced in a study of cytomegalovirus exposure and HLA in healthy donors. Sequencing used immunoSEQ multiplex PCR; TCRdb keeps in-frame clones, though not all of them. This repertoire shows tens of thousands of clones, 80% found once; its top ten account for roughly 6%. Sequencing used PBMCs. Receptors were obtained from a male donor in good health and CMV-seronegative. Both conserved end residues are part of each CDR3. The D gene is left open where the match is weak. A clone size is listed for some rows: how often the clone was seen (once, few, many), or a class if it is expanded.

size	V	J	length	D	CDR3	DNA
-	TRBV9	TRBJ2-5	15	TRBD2	CASSKTGLAGETQYF	TGTGCCAGCAGTAAAACGGGACTAGCAGGCGAGACCCAGTACTTC
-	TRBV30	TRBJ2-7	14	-	CACTGGAITYEQYF	TGTGCCTGCACTGGGGGGGCTATCACCTACGAGCAGTACTTC
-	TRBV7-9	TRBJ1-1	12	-	CASSPADTEAFF	TGTGCCAGCAGCCCGGCGGACACTGAAGCTTTCTTT
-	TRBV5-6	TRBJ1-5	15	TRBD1	CASSLGQGSNQPQHF	TGTGCCAGCAGCTTGGGACAGGGGAGCAATCAGCCCCAGCATTTT
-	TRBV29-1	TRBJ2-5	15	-	CSVSRRQEIGETQYF	TGCAGCGTGAGCCGACGACAGGAGATAGGGGAGACCCAGTACTTC
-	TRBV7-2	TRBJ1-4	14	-	CASSPRGAREKLFF	TGTGCCAGCAGCCCCCGGGGGGCCCGAGAAAAACTGTTTTTT
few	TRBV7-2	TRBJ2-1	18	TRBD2	CASSLALAGWSSYNEQFF	TGTGCCAGCAGCTTAGCACTAGCGGGGTGGAGCTCCTACAATGAGCAGTTCTTC
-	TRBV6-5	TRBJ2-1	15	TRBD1	CASSNLRGWNNEQFF	TGTGCCAGCAGTAACCTCAGGGGGTGGAACAATGAGCAGTTCTTC
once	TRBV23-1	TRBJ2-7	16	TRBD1	CASSQSRTGETYEQYF	TGCGCCAGCAGTCAATCCCGGACAGGGGAAACCTACGAGCAGTACTTC
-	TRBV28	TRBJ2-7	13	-	CASSFGVAYEQYF	TGTGCCAGCAGCTTCGGGGTCGCCTACGAGCAGTACTTC
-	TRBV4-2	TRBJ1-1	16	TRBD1	CASSQGTGDANTEAFF	TGTGCCAGCAGCCAAGGGACAGGGGACGCGAACACTGAAGCTTTCTTT
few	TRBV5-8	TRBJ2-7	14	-	CASSFPPSTYEQYF	TGTGCCAGCAGCTTCCCCCCTAGCACCTACGAGCAGTACTTC
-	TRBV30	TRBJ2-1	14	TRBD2	CAWEPSGSYNEQFF	TGTGCCTGGGAACCTAGCGGCTCCTACAATGAGCAGTTCTTC
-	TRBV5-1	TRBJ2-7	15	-	CASSLGSGLPYEQYF	TGCGCCAGCAGCTTGGGATCGGGATTACCCTACGAGCAGTACTTC
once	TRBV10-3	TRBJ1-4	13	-	CAISETPGEKLFF	TGTGCCATCAGTGAGACCCCGGGGGAAAAACTGTTTTTT
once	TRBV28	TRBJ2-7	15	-	CASIGGDRVPYEQYF	TGTGCCAGCATCGGGGGGGACAGGGTACCCTACGAGCAGTACTTC
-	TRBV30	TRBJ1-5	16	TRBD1	CAWSVFGRGISQPQHF	TGTGCCTGGAGTGTATTTGGCAGGGGGATAAGTCAGCCCCAGCATTTT
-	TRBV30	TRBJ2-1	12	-	CAWSVERGEQFF	TGTGCCTGGAGTGTAGAGCGAGGGGAGCAGTTCTTC
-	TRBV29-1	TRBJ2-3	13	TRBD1	CSVTGQGVDTQYF	TGCAGCGTGACGGGACAGGGTGTAGATACGCAGTATTTT
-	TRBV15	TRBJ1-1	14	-	CATSRDWGGTEAFF	TGTGCCACCAGCAGAGATTGGGGGGGCACTGAAGCTTTCTTT
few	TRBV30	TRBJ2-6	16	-	CAWSVLYSSGANVLTF	TGTGCCTGGAGTGTACTCTACAGCTCTGGGGCCAACGTCCTGACTTTC
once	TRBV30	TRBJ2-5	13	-	CAWSVGSQETQYF	TGTGCCTGGAGTGTCGGGTCACAAGAGACCCAGTACTTC
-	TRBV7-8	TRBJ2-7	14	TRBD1	CASSPGTGPYEQYF	TGTGCCAGCAGCCCCGGGACAGGCCCCTACGAGCAGTACTTC
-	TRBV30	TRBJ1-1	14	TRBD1	CAWSVGDRDTEAFF	TGTGCCTGGAGTGTAGGGGACAGGGACACTGAAGCTTTCTTT
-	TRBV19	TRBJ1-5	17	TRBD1	CASSIARWGQYNQPQHF	TGTGCCAGTAGTATAGCCCGGTGGGGACAGTACAATCAGCCCCAGCATTTT
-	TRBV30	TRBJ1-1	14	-	CASDPSGSRTEAFF	TGTGCCTCAGACCCTTCAGGGTCCCGGACTGAAGCTTTCTTT
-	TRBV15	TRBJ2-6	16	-	CATSGSRGSGANVLTF	TGTGCCACCAGCGGGTCGCGGGGCTCTGGGGCCAACGTCCTGACTTTC
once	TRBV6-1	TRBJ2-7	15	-	CASSDEGWGTYEQYF	TGTGCCAGCAGTGACGAAGGGTGGGGCACCTACGAGCAGTACTTC
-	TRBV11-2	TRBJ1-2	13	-	CASSFSPVPPHTF	TGTGCCAGCAGCTTCTCCCCCGTCCCTCCTCACACCTTC
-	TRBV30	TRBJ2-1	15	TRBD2	CAWSVLAGAGNEQFF	TGTGCCTGGAGTGTACTAGCGGGAGCGGGGAATGAGCAGTTCTTC
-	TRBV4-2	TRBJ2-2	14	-	CASSHPRSTGELFF	TGTGCCAGCAGCCACCCGAGGAGCACCGGGGAGCTGTTTTTT
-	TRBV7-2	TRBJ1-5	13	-	CASSLQGNQPQHF	TGTGCCAGCAGCTTACAGGGCAATCAGCCCCAGCATTTT
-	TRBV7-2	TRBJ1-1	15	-	CASSLNPGASTEAFF	TGTGCCAGCAGCTTAAATCCAGGGGCGAGCACTGAAGCTTTCTTT
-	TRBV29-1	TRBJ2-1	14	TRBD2	CSVETSGPYNEQFF	TGCAGCGTTGAGACTAGCGGACCCTACAATGAGCAGTTCTTC
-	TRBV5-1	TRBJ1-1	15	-	CASSLASGGSFEAFF	TGCGCCAGCAGCTTGGCCTCGGGAGGTTCGTTTGAAGCTTTCTTT
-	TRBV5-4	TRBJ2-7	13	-	CASSFYSSYEQYF	TGTGCCAGCAGCTTTTACTCGTCCTACGAGCAGTACTTC
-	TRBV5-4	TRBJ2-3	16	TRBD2	CASSRAGTSSTDTQYF	TGTGCCAGCAGCCGGGCCGGGACTAGCTCCACAGATACGCAGTATTTT
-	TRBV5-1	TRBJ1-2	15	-	CASSPPGRVSDGYTF	TGCGCCAGCAGCCCGCCGGGCAGGGTGTCAGACGGCTACACCTTC
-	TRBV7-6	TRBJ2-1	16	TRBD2	CASSHWASGGYNEQFF	TGTGCCAGCAGCCACTGGGCTAGCGGGGGTTACAATGAGCAGTTCTTC
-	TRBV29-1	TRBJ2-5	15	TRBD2	CSARTSGSRQETQYF	TGCAGCGCTAGGACTAGCGGGAGCCGACAAGAGACCCAGTACTTC
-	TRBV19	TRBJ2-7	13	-	CASSGAPIYEQYF	TGTGCCAGTAGCGGAGCACCGATCTACGAGCAGTACTTC
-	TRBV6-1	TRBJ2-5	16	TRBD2	CASSEGPRAGTETQYF	TGTGCCAGCAGTGAAGGTCCCCGAGCGGGGACGGAGACCCAGTACTTC
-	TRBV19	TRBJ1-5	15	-	CASSSLGVRYQPQHF	TGTGCCAGTAGTTCGTTAGGGGTGAGATATCAGCCCCAGCATTTT
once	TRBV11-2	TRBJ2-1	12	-	CASSRYGNEQFF	TGTGCCAGCAGCCGCTACGGGAATGAGCAGTTCTTC
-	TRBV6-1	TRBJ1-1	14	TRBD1	CASRPGTESTEAFF	TGTGCCAGCAGACCCGGGACAGAGAGCACTGAAGCTTTCTTT
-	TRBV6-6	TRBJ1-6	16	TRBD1	CASSYGHRGSGSPLHF	TGTGCCAGCAGTTACGGGCACAGGGGATCCGGTTCACCCCTCCACTTT
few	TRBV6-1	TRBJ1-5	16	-	CASSERGRGNNQPQHF	TGTGCCAGCAGTGAGCGCGGGAGGGGTAACAATCAGCCCCAGCATTTT
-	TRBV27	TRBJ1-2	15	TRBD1	CASSSGPDRGYGYTF	TGTGCCAGCAGTTCCGGGCCCGACAGGGGCTATGGCTACACCTTC
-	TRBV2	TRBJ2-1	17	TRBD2	CASRGSGGVSSYNEQFF	TGTGCCAGCAGAGGTAGTGGGGGGGTCAGCTCCTACAATGAGCAGTTCTTC
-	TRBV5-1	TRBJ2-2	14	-	CASSWQGNTGELFF	TGCGCCAGCAGCTGGCAGGGGAACACCGGGGAGCTGTTTTTT
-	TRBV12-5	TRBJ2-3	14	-	CASGLGPGLDTQYF	TGTGCTAGTGGTTTGGGCCCGGGGTTGGATACGCAGTATTTT
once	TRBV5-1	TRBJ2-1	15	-	CASSYDKSSYNEQFF	TGCGCCAGCAGCTACGACAAGAGCTCCTACAATGAGCAGTTCTTC
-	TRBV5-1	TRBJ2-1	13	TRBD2	CASSFPSGNEQFF	TGCGCCAGCAGCTTTCCTAGCGGCAATGAGCAGTTCTTC
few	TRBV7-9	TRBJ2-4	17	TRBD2	CASSLDRVAGDKNIQYF	TGTGCCAGCAGCTTAGATCGGGTAGCGGGAGACAAAAACATTCAGTACTTC
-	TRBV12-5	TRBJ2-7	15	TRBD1	CASGSRQGFSYEQYF	TGTGCTAGTGGTTCCCGACAGGGCTTCTCCTACGAGCAGTACTTC